Each of the 24 T cell receptor beta chains below was sequenced from the same sample in a study of CD8 T cells in ankylosing spondylitis. Findings and limits, study-wide: Fewer than ten highly homologous variants made up a TCR beta motif that seemed to typify ankylosing spondylitis blood.

Each CDR3 protein gets one entry after TCRdb re-called the 5' RACE reads with MiXCR. The repertoire holds fewer than 750,000 distinct CDR3 sequences, with under 20% as singletons. No antigen is known for these receptors. Sample: blood, either unsorted or a sorted T cell fraction (not recorded which). These TCRs come from a male donor with ankylosing spondylitis.

The V gene is TRBV3-1, the J gene TRBJ2-5, with 8 nucleotides matching TRBD1. This CDR3 is 15 amino acids long. Germline V gene lookup returns CDR1 LGHDT and CDR2 YNNKEL (reference sequence). Trimming cost V 4 bases and J 5 bases; bases outside gene matches: 9. Here the CDR3 reads CASSPRDRLTETQYF. DNA of the CDR3: TGTGCCAGCAGCCCCCGGGACAGGTTAACGGAGACCCAGTACTTC.

This clonotype was counted only a few times. V usage is TRBV12-3 or TRBV12-4 and J usage is TRBJ1-6; TRBD1 matches at 7 bases. V shed 5 bases, J shed 7 bases, and the junction held 5 bases outside the gene matches. The CDR3 contains 14 residues. The CDR3 region is CASSHRDSNSPLHF. CDR3 in DNA: TGTGCCAGCAGTCACCGGGACAGCAATTCACCCCTCCACTTT.

This clonotype was seen only a few times. The chain joins TRBV4-1 to TRBJ2-2, with a weak D call TRBD2 (6 bases). The length of the CDR3 is 16 residues. From germline, CDR1 is MGHRA and CDR2 YSYEKL. The ends were cut back, 0 bases at V and 1 base at J, with 9 bases in the middle. CDR3 nucleotide sequence: TGCGCCAGCAGCCAAGATTCGGAGGGGAACACCGGGGAGCTGTTTTTT. Translating it yields CASSQDSEGNTGELFF.

This clonotype was counted a few times. The chain links TRBV29-1 to TRBJ2-1; 13 bases align to TRBD2. The CDR3 sequence is 14 residues long. Unmatched junction bases numbered 6, after V lost 7 bases and J lost 6 bases. Germline lookup yields CDR1 SQVTM and CDR2 ANQGSEA. The CDR3 DNA follows: TGCAGCGGTTCGGGACTAGCGGGATTCAATGAGCAGTTCTTC. Translation gives CSGSGLAGFNEQFF.

This clonotype was counted between two and nine times. V usage is TRBV29-1 and J usage is TRBJ1-2; TRBD1 might be the D (6 bases). Trimming pared 2 bases from V and 4 bases from J, leaving 14 bases between. This CDR3 is built from 14 residues. CDR1 and CDR2 from the germline V gene are SQVTM and ANQGSEA. CDR3 in DNA: TGCAGCGTTGAAACACCTCGGACAGCCTATGGCTACACCTTC. It yields the protein CSVETPRTAYGYTF.

This clonotype turned up a few times. This rearrangement joins TRBV7-6 to TRBJ1-3; the D gene is possibly TRBD1 (5 bases). CDR1 is SGHVS, CDR2 FNYEAQ, per germline. Trimming shortened V by 0 bases and J by 4 bases, and 13 bases separated the two germline ends. The CDR3 sequence is 16 residues long. CDR3 loop: CASSLARAGKGNTIYF. CDR3 bases: TGTGCCAGCAGCTTAGCGCGGGCAGGGAAGGGAAACACCATATATTTT.

The table lists this clonotype with many counts. The CDR3 spells CASSSDLRSTDTQYF. CDR3 in DNA: TGTGCCAGCTCATCGGACCTCCGAAGCACAGATACGCAGTATTTT. This chain uses TRBV18 with TRBJ2-3; no definite D call. V was cut by 5 bases and J by 0 bases, with 12 bases left in between. This CDR3 spans 15 amino acids. Germline V lookup: CDR1 KGHSH, CDR2 LQKENI.

The V gene is TRBV15, the J gene TRBJ2-2; 9 bases agree with TRBD1. CDR3 length: 17 residues. Trimming at V came to 5 bases and at J to 4 bases, leaving 11 bases not matched to a gene. Looked up from germline, CDR1 is LNHNV and CDR2 is YYDKDF (reference sequence). CDR3 in amino acids: CATSGRAQGAGTGELFF. CDR3 bases: TGTGCCACCAGCGGACGAGCACAGGGGGCGGGCACCGGGGAGCTGTTTTTT. Together with reference TRBV15 and TRBJ2-2, the CDR3 gives the full variable domain: DAMVIQNPRYQVTQFGKPVTLSCSQTLNHNVMYWYQQKSSQAPKLLFHYYDKDFNNEADTPDNFQSRRPNTSFCFLDIRSPGLGDTAMYLCATSGRAQGAGTGELFFGEGSRLTVL.

The chain couples TRBV5-1 to TRBJ1-1, with TRBD1 identical over 10 bases. The CDR3 consists of 15 residues. Per the germline V gene, CDR1 is SGHRS and CDR2 is YFSETQ. J was trimmed by 1 base and V by 2 bases; bases with no gene match: 2. CDR3 DNA: TGCGCCAGCAGCTTAGGGGACAGGGGGAACACTGAAGCTTTCTTT. Its protein product is CASSLGDRGNTEAFF.

There are many counts of this clonotype. V and J are TRBV11-2 and TRBJ2-3, with 13 bases lining up with TRBD2. Germline-derived CDR1 and CDR2 are SGHAT and FQNNGV. The CDR3 sequence is 18 residues long. Losses at the gene ends were 5 bases for V and 3 bases for J; bases not matched to a gene: 11. The CDR3 nucleotides read TGTGCCAGCAGCAAGGGAACTAGCGGGAGGGCCCTGACAGATACGCAGTATTTT. Translating it yields CASSKGTSGRALTDTQYF.

This clonotype appeared a few times. V is TRBV7-9 and J is TRBJ1-2; D unclear. The CDR3 extends over 13 amino acids. CDR1 is SEHNR, CDR2 FQNEAQ, per germline (reference sequence). Trimming took off 5 bases at V and 4 bases at J, with 11 bases between the two ends. CDR3 coding DNA: TGTGCCAGCAGCGGAGGTGTGGCCTATGGCTACACCTTC. Its translation is CASSGGVAYGYTF.

The chain is built from TRBV12-3 or TRBV12-4 and TRBJ1-5; no firm D call. V was shortened by 6 bases and J by 5 bases, with 17 bases between the two germline ends. CDR3 length: 15 residues. The CDR3, as DNA: TGTGCCAGCAGCCCTGAGATCAGTGGTGATCAGCCCCAGCATTTT. It yields the protein CASSPEISGDQPQHF.

V is TRBV10-2 and J is TRBJ2-7; no reliable D call. The V end was cut by 4 bases, the J end by 2 bases, with 15 bases between. The CDR3 has 15 residues. Germline V lookup: CDR1 WSHSY, CDR2 SAAADI. The CDR3 protein is CASSVSGRQTYEQYF. For the CDR3, the DNA is TGCGCCAGCAGTGTTAGTGGACGGCAAACCTACGAGCAGTACTTC.

The chain has TRBV10-2 and TRBJ2-5, with TRBD1 identical over 7 bases. This CDR3 contains 14 residues. The germline gives CDR1 WSHSY, CDR2 SAAADI. The V and J ends lost 2 bases and 4 bases, in that order; junction bases with no gene match: 4. This CDR3 is CASSEPPGGETQYF. CDR3 DNA sequence: TGCGCCAGCAGTGAGCCGCCAGGGGGAGAGACCCAGTACTTC.

This clonotype has a handful of counts. This chain connects TRBV5-1 to TRBJ2-7; D unclear. The germline V gene encodes CDR1 SGHRS and CDR2 YFSETQ. There are 12 residues in the CDR3. V shed 5 bases and J shed 4 bases, with 10 bases lying between them. Here the CDR3 reads CASSGPAYEQYF. CDR3 in DNA: TGCGCCAGCAGTGGACCAGCTTACGAGCAGTACTTC.

This clonotype has only a few counts. V gene TRBV12-3 or TRBV12-4 combines with J gene TRBJ2-7; D is unresolved. Deletions cut 1 base from V and 0 bases from J, with 7 bases between. The CDR3 covers 14 residues. As DNA, the CDR3 is TGTGCCAGCAGTTTAGAACTAACCTCCTACGAGCAGTACTTC. This sequence encodes CASSLELTSYEQYF.

With respect to this clonotype: One end of the junction is discordant with germline, which a read error may explain. The chain employs TRBV20-1 and TRBJ2-3; the match to TRBD2 covers 11 bases. The length of the CDR3 is 16 residues. Germline CDR1 is DFQATT and CDR2 is SNEGSKA (reference sequence). The CDR3 sequence: CCARGGLAGGIDTQYF. The DNA of the CDR3 is TGCTGTGCTAGAGGGGGGCTAGCGGGGGGAATTGATACGCAGTATTTT.

The V and J genes are TRBV29-1 and TRBJ2-7; D might be TRBD2 (5 bases). Per germline, CDR1 SQVTM and CDR2 ANQGSEA. CDR3 length equals 12 residues. The CDR3 spells CSAGQSSYEQYF. The CDR3 bases are TGCAGTGCGGGCCAGAGCTCCTACGAGCAGTACTTC.

The CDR3 DNA sequence: TGTGCCAGCAGCCCCATGTCGGAGACCCAGTACTTC. Amino acid sequence: CASSPMSETQYF. The chain recombines TRBV13 with TRBJ2-5; no reliable D call. Trimming left V 5 bases short and J 5 bases short, with 9 bases between. Germline CDR1 is PRHDT and CDR2 is FYEKMQ (reference sequence). CDR3 length: 12 amino acids.

The gene calls are TRBV5-4 and TRBJ2-2; 7 nucleotides match TRBD2. This CDR3 has 15 amino acids. Losses at the gene ends were 5 bases for V and 0 bases for J; bases not matched to a gene: 4. Germline CDR1 and CDR2: SGHNT and YYREEE (reference sequence). The CDR3 reads CASRDGLANTGELFF. The CDR3 coding sequence is TGTGCCAGCAGAGACGGACTAGCGAACACCGGGGAGCTGTTTTTT.

This clonotype was counted a few times. The chain uses TRBV18 and TRBJ2-5; 12 nucleotides agree with TRBD2. CDR1 is KGHSH and CDR2 is LQKENI in the germline V gene. Germline trimming cut 6 bases from V and 2 bases from J; bases unmatched to any gene: 10. CDR3 length: 17 residues. The CDR3 bases are TGTGCCAGCTCGCCGCTAAGGACTAGCGGGATTCAAGAGACCCAGTACTTC. It is translated as CASSPLRTSGIQETQYF.

This clonotype was counted only a few times. The V call is TRBV14, the J call TRBJ2-7, with D possibly matching TRBD2 (5 bases). Trimming removed 0 bases at V and 3 bases at J, with 12 bases between. The length of the CDR3 is 15 residues. Germline V gene data show CDR1 as SGHDN and CDR2 as FVKESK. CDR3 amino acids: CASSQDIYRGYEQYF. CDR3 sequence (DNA): TGTGCCAGCAGCCAAGATATTTACCGGGGCTACGAGCAGTACTTC.

This clonotype came up a few times. The chain recombines TRBV7-2 with TRBJ2-1; the D call may be TRBD1 or TRBD2 (5 bases each). The CDR3 loop spans 14 amino acids. Deletions cut 3 bases from V and 12 bases from J, with 18 bases between. Germline CDR1 SGHTA, CDR2 FQGNSA. Here the CDR3 DNA reads TGTGCCAGCAGCTTCTGGGGGAAAGCGCGCGGGCAGTTCTTC. Amino acids: CASSFWGKARGQFF.

The rearrangement joins TRBV5-1 to TRBJ1-1; possible D gene TRBD1, 6 bases. The CDR3 is 15 residues long. Germline V lookup: CDR1 SGHRS, CDR2 YFSETQ. V was shortened by 2 bases and J by 3 bases, with 14 bases between the two germline ends. This CDR3 is CASSFGDRPYTEAFF. CDR3 nucleotide sequence: TGCGCCAGCAGCTTCGGCGACAGGCCCTACACTGAAGCTTTCTTT.